Below, 16 T cell receptor beta chains from the same sample are listed, as sequenced in a study of blood T cell repertoires in COVID-19. The protocol was immunoSEQ multiplex PCR, while the TCRdb copy is restricted to in-frame clones and leaves out a portion. The sample gives fewer than 300,000 clones, less than 85% of which show up once; under 3.5% is in the top ten. The specimen sequenced was peripheral blood. These receptors all stem from a young woman with acute or convalescent COVID-19.

V gene TRBV7-6 combines with J gene TRBJ1-2; 10 bases align to TRBD1. The CDR3 has 18 residues. J lost 0 bases, V lost 3 bases, and 10 bases had no gene match. CDR1 and CDR2 (germline): SGHVS, FNYEAQ. CDR3: CASSFFAGQGPTNYGYTF. CDR3 DNA: TGTGCCAGCAGCTTCTTTGCGGGACAGGGGCCCACTAACTATGGCTACACCTTC.

The chain links TRBV5-3 to TRBJ1-4, with D perhaps TRBD1 (6 bases). TRBV5-3 is sorted into the ORF group, with uncertain function. V dropped 1 base and J dropped 0 bases, with 19 bases sitting between them. The CDR3 contains 19 residues. CDR3 amino acids: CARSLILWQGPSTNEKLFF. Here the CDR3 DNA reads TGTGCCAGAAGCTTGATCCTATGGCAGGGGCCGTCAACTAATGAAAAACTGTTTTTT.

This sequence joins TRBV6-2 or TRBV6-3 and TRBJ2-1, with TRBD2 as a possible D gene (6 bases). Looked up from germline, CDR1 is MNHEY and CDR2 is SVGEGT. Trimming pared 1 base from V and 10 bases from J, leaving 17 bases between. The CDR3 runs to 15 residues. DNA of the CDR3: TGTGCCAGCAGTTACTTGGGCGGGACGGGGCGAGAGCAGTTCTTC. Translation: CASSYLGGTGREQFF.

The chain joins TRBV19 to TRBJ2-1, with 11 positions matching TRBD2. Per germline, CDR1 LNHDA and CDR2 SQIVND (reference sequence). V was clipped by 1 base and J by 4 bases; unmatched bases: 0. There are 15 residues in the CDR3. In DNA, the CDR3 is TGTGCCAGTAGTATAGGGACTAGCGGGTACAATGAGCAGTTCTTC. Translated: CASSIGTSGYNEQFF.

This chain uses TRBV29-1 with TRBJ1-2, with D unresolved. In germline, CDR1 is SQVTM, CDR2 ANQGSEA. Between the trimmed V and J ends, which lost 3 bases and 3 bases, there was a span of 11 bases. This CDR3 region has 13 residues. The CDR3 sequence: CSVDAPSDYGYTF. As DNA, the CDR3 is TGCAGCGTTGATGCCCCGAGCGACTATGGCTACACCTTC.

This clone was seen a single time. This chain uses TRBV11-2 with TRBJ2-1, with 14 bases matching TRBD2. V trimming: 3 bases; J trimming: 9 bases; junction bases outside the gene matches: 4. Germline CDR1 is SGHAT and CDR2 is FQNNGV. The CDR3 length is 15 residues. The CDR3 region is CASSLGLAGASEQFF. For the CDR3, the DNA is TGTGCCAGCAGCTTGGGACTAGCGGGAGCGTCTGAGCAGTTCTTC.

The genes are TRBV27 and TRBJ2-6; TRBD1 aligns across 9 bases. The length of the CDR3 is 17 residues. The trim removed 6 bases at V and 1 base at J, leaving 7 bases unmatched. Germline V gives CDR1 MNHEY, CDR2 SMNVEV (reference sequence). The CDR3 nucleotides read TGTGCCAGCAGACCCATGGGGACAGGGTCTGGGGCCAACGTCCTGACTTTC. It encodes CASRPMGTGSGANVLTF.

The rearrangement links TRBV4-3 to TRBJ2-3; TRBD2 matches at 7 bases. Germline V gene lookup returns CDR1 LGHNA and CDR2 YSLEER. CDR3 length: 17 amino acids. The junction had 10 bases not matched to a gene; V was cut back by 1 base and J by 3 bases. The CDR3 nucleotides are TGCGCCAGCAGCCAAGGAGTGGCTAGCGGACTTACAGATACGCAGTATTTT. It yields the protein CASSQGVASGLTDTQYF.

This clone was counted a few times. The rearrangement uses TRBV7-2 and TRBJ1-5, with D hard to call. From germline, CDR1 is SGHTA and CDR2 FQGNSA. Deletions cut 1 base from V and 9 bases from J, with 10 bases between. The CDR3 sequence is 13 residues long. CDR3 DNA: TGTGCCAGCAGCTTAGTTGGAGAGACGCCCCAGCATTTT. It translates to CASSLVGETPQHF.

The CDR3 region is CSVYGGGQETQYF. The CDR3 bases are TGCAGCGTGTACGGGGGTGGCCAAGAGACCCAGTACTTC. The chain combines TRBV29-1 with TRBJ2-5; TRBD2 is a possible D gene (6 bases). This CDR3 is built from 13 residues. Germline V gene lookup returns CDR1 SQVTM and CDR2 ANQGSEA. Trimming removed 6 bases at V and 1 base at J, with 12 bases between.

J is TRBJ2-5 and V is TRBV6-6, with TRBD2 matching 10 bases. Germline assignment: CDR1 MNHNY and CDR2 SVGAGI (reference sequence). The CDR3 is 14 residues long. V shed 4 bases and J 10 bases; nucleotides not matched to a gene: 9. CDR3 sequence reads: CASSFPSGGAFQYF. As DNA, the CDR3 is TGTGCCAGCAGTTTTCCTAGCGGGGGCGCCTTCCAGTACTTC.

About this clone: One end of the junction does not line up with germline, which may come from a read error. This chain joins TRBV2 and TRBJ2-7; the match to TRBD1 covers 7 bases. Germline CDR1 and CDR2: SNHLY and FYNNEI. The CDR3 totals 13 residues. CDR3: CASSEYKGTWTGF. DNA of the CDR3: TGTGCCAGCAGTGAATACAAGGGGACCTGGACAGGATTC.

V usage is TRBV19 and J usage is TRBJ2-1, with 7 bases fitting TRBD2. J gave up 9 bases and V 5 bases, and 4 bases lay outside the gene matches. The CDR3 has 12 amino acids. The germline CDR1 and CDR2 sequences are LNHDA and SQIVND (reference sequence). The chain's CDR3 is CASSLRTSEQFF. In nucleotides, the CDR3 is TGTGCCAGTAGTCTCAGGACTAGTGAGCAGTTCTTC.

V gene TRBV3-1 (or the pseudogene TRBV3-2) combines with J gene TRBJ1-2; TRBD1 might be the D (5 bases). Per the germline V gene, CDR1 is LGHDT and CDR2 is YNNKEL (reference sequence). The CDR3 totals 15 residues. Trimming shortened V by 4 bases and J by 4 bases, and 16 bases separated the two germline ends. CDR3 amino acids: CASSPQVGQVYGYTF. Written as DNA, the CDR3 is TGTGCCAGCAGCCCACAGGTTGGGCAGGTCTATGGCTACACCTTC.

The rearrangement uses TRBV21-1 and TRBJ1-5; whether TRBD1, the table's D call, matches the DNA was not checked. TRBV21-1 counts as a pseudogene. This CDR3 comprises 17 residues. The CDR3 bases are TGTGCCAGCAGCAAAACCTGGACAGGGGGGGCCAATCAGCCCCAGCATTTT. It yields the protein CASSKTWTGGANQPQHF.

The chain has TRBV11-3 and TRBJ2-3; TRBD2 is a possible D gene (5 bases). Germline CDR1 and CDR2: SGHNT and YENEEA. V dropped 5 bases and J dropped 3 bases, with 15 bases sitting between them. The CDR3 covers 15 residues. CDR3 loop: CASSLSRPGTDTQYF. DNA of the CDR3: TGTGCCAGCAGCCTTTCCCGCCCGGGGACAGATACGCAGTATTTT.